This T cell receptor beta chain was documented in a study of blood T cell repertoires in COVID-19. For the study at large: Acute and convalescent COVID-19 specimens originated in the United States, Italy and Spain. Nucleic acid was either cDNA or gDNA, and it came from T cells, B-cell-depleted T cells, or PBMCs.

How the authors handled the data: The authors estimated nucleated cell counts from reference gene primer amplification. Here immunoSEQ multiplex PCR was the method, and the copy in TCRdb shows in-frame clones only, minus some. V and J calls plus clone size are reproduced from that table; the DNA served to infer D and trimming. The sample records about 48,000 clones, 65% to 85% being singletons. The CDR3 is 15 amino acids. V dropped 3 bases and J dropped 4; count of bases not matched to a gene: 8. Germline-derived CDR1 and CDR2 are LNHDA and SQIVND (reference sequence). V usage is TRBV19 and J usage is TRBJ2-7, with 8 bases lining up with TRBD2. The sample taken for sequencing was peripheral blood. This clonotype originated in a man aged 70 or older with acute or convalescent COVID-19. CDR3 sequence reads: CASSIFTSGEYEQYF. The CDR3 region has the DNA TGTGCCAGTAGTATCTTTACTAGCGGAGAATACGAGCAGTACTTC.